Below, 5 T cell receptor beta chains from the same sample are listed, as sequenced in a study of naive and memory T cell subsets. Two oligonucleotides, mixed equimolar, formed the beta constant-region primer covering TRBC1 and TRBC2. One entry per CDR3 protein, called by TCRdb with MiXCR from the UMI-ligation and nested PCR reads. The sample holds 120,000 to 150,000 distinct CDR3 sequences, over 15% seen once. The sample consisted of naive CD4+ T cells from blood. These receptors were collected from a human donor in good health.

Remarks on this clonotype: Just one base apart from a much larger clone, this may be a read error. This chain links TRBV30 with TRBJ1-3; D uncertain. Germline lookup yields CDR1 GTSNPN and CDR2 SVGIG (reference sequence). The CDR3 has 13 amino acids. The CDR3 region is CTWWWSSGNTIYF. CDR3 DNA: TGTACCTGGTGGTGGAGCTCTGGAAACACCATATATTTT.

This clonotype was recorded a few times. The chain recombines TRBV7-9 with TRBJ1-1, with D unresolved. The CDR3 length is 15 residues. Germline CDR1 is SEHNR and CDR2 is FQNEAQ (reference sequence). Trimming pared 1 base from V and 1 base from J, leaving 10 bases between. Here the CDR3 reads CASSLGTFGNTEAFF. CDR3 nucleotide sequence: TGTGCCAGCAGCTTAGGGACCTTCGGGAACACTGAAGCTTTCTTT.

This clonotype has just one count. This chain uses TRBV15 with TRBJ2-1; TRBD1 aligns across 8 bases. Germline loops: CDR1 LNHNV, CDR2 YYDKDF (reference sequence). This CDR3 is built from 17 residues. V gave up 1 base and J gave up 8 bases; unmatched junction bases: 13. DNA of the CDR3: TGTGCCACCAGCAGAGTAGTGGGGCAGGGGGCTTCCGATGAGCAGTTCTTC. Protein sequence: CATSRVVGQGASDEQFF.

This clonotype turned up a few times. The rearrangement joins TRBV7-9 to TRBJ1-1; D not certain. V was cut by 4 bases and J by 3 bases, with 18 bases left in between. CDR1 SEHNR and CDR2 FQNEAQ come from the germline V gene (reference sequence). This CDR3 has 16 residues. Here the CDR3 reads CASSYGRGKRDTEAFF. DNA of the CDR3: TGTGCCAGCAGCTACGGACGAGGTAAAAGGGACACTGAAGCTTTCTTT. The full variable domain, completed using reference TRBV7-9 and TRBJ1-1, is DTGVSQNPRHKITKRGQNVTFRCDPISEHNRLYWYRQTLGQGPEFLTYFQNEAQLEKSRLLSDRFSAERPKGSFSTLEIQRTEQGDSAMYLCASSYGRGKRDTEAFFGQGTRLTVV.

In its sample, this clonotype was seen a few times. V and J are TRBV12-3 or TRBV12-4 and TRBJ2-2, with a possible D match to TRBD1 (6 bases). The CDR3 runs 13 residues. The V end lost 5 bases, the J end lost 5 bases, and 9 bases lay between the germline ends. The CDR3 nucleotides read TGTGCCAGCAGTCCCACAGGGACCGGGGAGCTGTTTTTT. This gives the protein CASSPTGTGELFF.